The 27 T cell receptor beta chains reported below all come from one sample, sequenced in a study of vaccination and CD4 T cells after COVID-19. Indicated treatment: 10-day PBMC culture with coronavirus spike peptide pools or control peptides (ViraFEST assay). No antigen has been identified for these receptors. The Oncomine TCR Beta short-read assay sequenced DNA from cultured CD4+ T cells. TCRdb itself ran the PCR reads through MiXCR, one entry per CDR3 protein. The sample shows approximately 6,700 distinct CDR3 sequences, around 50% of them seen only once. Sequenced: CD4+ T cells from blood, cultured in vitro. These receptors all stem from a human donor who had recovered from COVID-19.

The chain joins TRBV5-4 to TRBJ2-4; D not certain. Trimming pared 4 bases from V and 5 bases from J, leaving 13 bases between. The CDR3 sequence is 14 residues long. The V gene's germline CDR1 is SGHNT and CDR2 YYREEE (reference sequence). CDR3 DNA: TGTGCCAGCAGCCGAAGTGGGGTTCAAAACATTCAGTACTTC. Its protein product is CASSRSGVQNIQYF.

The chain recombines TRBV5-6 with TRBJ2-5; D is perhaps TRBD2 (6 bases). The CDR3 runs to 13 residues. CDR1 and CDR2 (germline): SGHDT, YYEEEE. V was shortened by 1 base and J by 5 bases, with 9 bases between the two germline ends. The CDR3 here is CASSLSGGETQYF. CDR3 sequence (DNA): TGTGCCAGCAGCTTGAGTGGGGGGGAGACCCAGTACTTC.

The V call is TRBV20-1, the J call TRBJ2-3; 10 positions match TRBD2. Unmatched junction bases numbered 6, after V lost 0 bases and J lost 0 bases. The CDR3 is made up of 17 amino acids. Germline CDR1 and CDR2: DFQATT and SNEGSKA (reference sequence). This CDR3 is CSARDSASGGSTDTQYF. The CDR3 nucleotides are TGCAGTGCTAGAGATTCCGCTAGCGGGGGAAGCACAGATACGCAGTATTTT.

The chain uses TRBV10-2 and TRBJ1-1, with TRBD1 identical over 7 bases. Per the germline V gene, CDR1 is WSHSY and CDR2 is SAAADI. The V segment lost 7 bases and the J segment 3 bases; nucleotides outside the gene matches: 8. This CDR3 comprises 14 residues. The CDR3 nucleotides are TGCGCCAGCAAGGGACAGTCTCGCCACACTGAAGCTTTCTTT. This gives the protein CASKGQSRHTEAFF.

This clonotype is hyperexpanded (1% or more). The chain uses TRBV6-5 and TRBJ2-7; 9 nucleotides align to TRBD2. The germline V gene encodes CDR1 MNHEY and CDR2 SVGAGI. Losses at the gene ends were 0 bases for V and 6 bases for J; bases not matched to a gene: 6. This CDR3 spans 15 amino acids. CDR3 nucleotide sequence: TGTGCCAGCAGTTACTCTGCTAGCGGGATCGGCGAGCAGTACTTC. It translates to CASSYSASGIGEQYF.

The chain employs TRBV15 and TRBJ2-7; TRBD2 aligns across 12 bases. Germline loops: CDR1 LNHNV, CDR2 YYDKDF (reference sequence). The CDR3 runs 17 residues. Unmatched junction bases numbered 6, after V lost 1 base and J lost 2 bases. This chain's CDR3 is CATSRGLAGASTYEQYF. For the CDR3, the DNA is TGTGCCACCAGCAGAGGACTAGCGGGGGCCTCCACCTACGAGCAGTACTTC.

CDR3 bases: TGTGCCATCAGGGAGGGGGCTAACTATGGCTACACCTTC. As protein: CAIREGANYGYTF. The genes are TRBV10-3 and TRBJ1-2, with TRBD1 as a possible D gene (6 bases). The V gene lost 6 bases and the J gene lost 0 bases, with 8 bases spanning the gap. CDR1 is ENHRY and CDR2 is SYGVKD in the germline V gene. This CDR3 has 13 residues.

In this sample, this clonotype turned up a few times. The V and J genes are TRBV2 and TRBJ1-6; D may be TRBD1 (6 bases). The germline V gene has CDR1 SNHLY and CDR2 FYNNEI. Trimming took 5 bases from V and 5 from J, leaving 13 bases between them. This CDR3 spans 15 amino acids. The CDR3 here is CASSYRTVDNSPLHF. For the CDR3, the DNA is TGTGCCAGCAGTTATAGGACAGTTGATAATTCACCCCTCCACTTT.

V usage is TRBV6-4 and J usage is TRBJ2-5; tentative D call: TRBD2 (7 bases). V dropped 7 bases and J dropped 4 bases, with 22 bases sitting between them. The CDR3 contains 16 residues. CDR1 MRHNA and CDR2 SNTAGT come from the germline V gene. The CDR3 spells CASTVGGQGTRETQYF. The CDR3 DNA is TGTGCCAGCACCGTGGGGGGGCAGGGGACACGAGAGACCCAGTACTTC.

V gene TRBV30 combines with J gene TRBJ2-7; no clear D. The CDR3 totals 11 residues. V dropped 4 bases and J dropped 4 bases, with 8 bases sitting between them. Per germline, CDR1 GTSNPN and CDR2 SVGIG (reference sequence). The DNA for the CDR3 is TGTGCCTGGATAACTCGTTACGAGCAGTACTTC. This sequence encodes CAWITRYEQYF.

This clonotype has a single count. The V and J genes are TRBV18 and TRBJ2-5; possible D gene TRBD2, 6 bases. The V end lost 2 bases, the J end lost 3 bases, and 13 bases lay between the germline ends. Looked up from germline, CDR1 is KGHSH and CDR2 is LQKENI. This CDR3 contains 15 residues. The chain's CDR3 is CASSPFSGGKETQYF. In DNA form, the CDR3 reads TGTGCCAGCTCACCATTCTCCGGCGGGAAAGAGACCCAGTACTTC.

The table lists this clonotype with a few counts. The rearrangement joins TRBV6-2 or TRBV6-3 to TRBJ2-3; no firm D call. The CDR3 is 14 residues long. The V gene's germline CDR1 is MNHEY and CDR2 SVGEGT. V lost 9 bases and J lost 4, with 17 bases in between. CDR3 sequence reads: CASGSRRIADTQYF. As DNA, the CDR3 is TGTGCCAGTGGTTCCCGCCGGATAGCAGATACGCAGTATTTT.

The V gene is TRBV4-1, the J gene TRBJ1-2, with a tentative D call TRBD1 (5 bases). The germline CDR1 and CDR2 sequences are MGHRA and YSYEKL. The CDR3 runs to 15 residues. V was clipped by 1 base and J by 0 bases, with 9 bases between them. Here the CDR3 DNA reads TGCGCCAGCAGCCAAGCTCCGACAGCTAACTATGGCTACACCTTC. This codes for CASSQAPTANYGYTF.

V gene TRBV19 combines with J gene TRBJ1-3, with 7 bases lining up with TRBD1. CDR1 and CDR2 from the germline V gene are LNHDA and SQIVND (reference sequence). The CDR3 has 14 residues. V lost 7 bases to trimming and J lost 1 base; unmatched junction nucleotides: 4. The CDR3 DNA is TGTGCCAGTACCACACAGGGGTCTGGAAACACCATATATTTT. It yields the protein CASTTQGSGNTIYF.

This clonotype was observed a few times. V is TRBV5-1 and J is TRBJ2-5, with TRBD1 matching over 9 bases. From germline, CDR1 is SGHRS and CDR2 YFSETQ. Trimming at V came to 3 bases and at J to 5 bases, leaving 8 bases not matched to a gene. The CDR3 has 15 residues. CDR3 coding DNA: TGCGCCAGCAGCTATAACACAGGGGGCGGGGAGACCCAGTACTTC. This gives the protein CASSYNTGGGETQYF.

In this sample, this clonotype turned up a few times. The chain carries TRBV7-2 and TRBJ2-5, with D perhaps assigned TRBD1 or TRBD2 (6 bases each). Trimming stripped 5 bases from V and 4 bases from J, with 17 bases between. The CDR3 sequence is 15 residues long. Germline V lookup: CDR1 SGHTA, CDR2 FQGNSA. The CDR3 region is CASSGRVGGRETQYF. The DNA of the CDR3 is TGTGCCAGCAGCGGCCGGGTGGGGGGCAGAGAGACCCAGTACTTC.

In its sample, this clonotype was seen a few times. The chain has TRBV6-1 and TRBJ2-7, with 7 nucleotides matching TRBD1. The J segment lost 4 bases and the V segment lost 4 bases, leaving 7 bases of the junction unmatched. Germline V CDR1 and CDR2: MNHNS, SASEGT. The CDR3 runs to 14 residues. The CDR3 DNA follows: TGTGCCAGCAGTGCTCAGGGGGTTGAGTACGAGCAGTACTTC. Protein product: CASSAQGVEYEQYF.

The rearrangement links TRBV2 to TRBJ2-5; D might be TRBD1 or TRBD2, each matching 5 bases. Germline CDR1 SNHLY, CDR2 FYNNEI. V shed 4 bases and J shed 4 bases, with 13 bases lying between them. CDR3 length equals 14 residues. CDR3 in amino acids: CASSAGRVGETQYF. The CDR3 bases are TGTGCCAGCAGTGCAGGGCGGGTGGGAGAGACCCAGTACTTC.

The CDR3 is CASRPGTSGRGDTQYF. DNA for the CDR3: TGCGCCAGCAGACCCGGGACTAGCGGGAGGGGAGATACGCAGTATTTT. This chain joins TRBV5-1 and TRBJ2-3, with 16 positions matching TRBD2. Germline assignment: CDR1 SGHRS and CDR2 YFSETQ. The CDR3 has 16 amino acids. J lost 5 bases, V lost 5 bases, and 5 bases had no gene match.

This clonotype was counted a few times. The chain is built from TRBV24-1 and TRBJ2-3; 13 bases are shared with TRBD2. CDR1 is KGHDR, CDR2 SFDVKD, per germline. The CDR3 has 19 residues. V was pared by 4 bases and J by 2 bases, with 11 bases of the junction left unmatched. The CDR3 sequence is CATSDPRTSGRVPTDTQYF. The DNA of the CDR3 is TGTGCCACCAGTGACCCACGAACTAGCGGGAGGGTCCCCACAGATACGCAGTATTTT.

The genes are TRBV4-1 and TRBJ2-1; 13 bases are a match to TRBD2. The CDR3 is made up of 20 amino acids. The J segment lost 5 bases and the V segment lost 5 bases, leaving 18 bases of the junction unmatched. The germline gives CDR1 MGHRA, CDR2 YSYEKL. The CDR3 DNA follows: TGCGCCAGCAGCACCCAACCACTAGCGGGGGGGCCAAATCGGAACAATGAGCAGTTCTTC. Translation: CASSTQPLAGGPNRNNEQFF.

J is TRBJ1-2 and V is TRBV7-9; TRBD1 matches at 8 bases. This CDR3 has 17 residues. V lost 1 base and J lost 1; bases outside the gene matches: 8. Germline loops: CDR1 SEHNR, CDR2 FQNEAQ (reference sequence). The CDR3 spells CASSLVAGGPFNYGYTF. CDR3 DNA sequence: TGTGCCAGCAGCTTAGTAGCAGGGGGCCCATTTAACTATGGCTACACCTTC.

This clonotype was seen a handful of times. J is TRBJ1-6 and V is TRBV7-8; 9 positions agree with TRBD1. The V and J ends lost 0 bases and 10 bases, in that order; junction bases with no gene match: 4. CDR1 and CDR2 (germline): SGHVS, FQNEAQ. This CDR3 contains 15 residues. As DNA, the CDR3 is TGTGCCAGCAGCTTAGCTCTACAGGGGGCCTCACCCCTCCACTTT. It codes for CASSLALQGASPLHF. The entire variable domain, with the rest obtained from reference TRBV7-8 and TRBJ1-6, is as follows: GAGVSQSPRYKVAKRGQDVALRCDPISGHVSLFWYQQALGQGPEFLTYFQNEAQLDKSGLPSDRFFAERPEGSVSTLKIQRTQQEDSAVYLCASSLALQGASPLHFGNGTRLTVT.

This sequence joins TRBV2 and TRBJ1-6; no definite D call. The germline V and J ends were trimmed by 4 bases and 0 bases, with 7 bases remaining between them. The CDR3 has 15 residues. The germline V gene encodes CDR1 SNHLY and CDR2 FYNNEI. Here the CDR3 reads CASSGVGSYNSPLHF. CDR3 DNA: TGTGCCAGCAGTGGGGTGGGCTCCTATAATTCACCCCTCCACTTT.

The chain is built from TRBV2 and TRBJ1-4, with a possible D match to TRBD1 (5 bases). The V gene's germline CDR1 is SNHLY and CDR2 FYNNEI. The germline V and J ends were trimmed by 8 bases and 10 bases, with 11 bases remaining between them. This CDR3 has 11 amino acids. The DNA of the CDR3 is TGTGCCAGCGGGGGGGTAGGAAAACTGTTTTTT. Amino acid sequence: CASGGVGKLFF.

This clonotype appeared a single time. This chain uses TRBV19 with TRBJ2-3; D not certain. Germline V CDR1 and CDR2: LNHDA, SQIVND (reference sequence). Trimming took off 8 bases at V and 0 bases at J, with 15 bases between the two ends. CDR3 length: 15 residues. CDR3 sequence (DNA): TGTGCCAGTGCATTGACATTGTCTAGCACAGATACGCAGTATTTT. Its translation is CASALTLSSTDTQYF.

The chain uses TRBV12-3 or TRBV12-4 and TRBJ2-1; no reliable D call. The CDR3 consists of 13 residues. Trimming took off 4 bases at V and 6 bases at J, with 10 bases between the two ends. The CDR3 spells CASSSFSVNEQFF. Written as DNA, the CDR3 is TGTGCCAGCAGTTCGTTCTCAGTCAATGAGCAGTTCTTC.